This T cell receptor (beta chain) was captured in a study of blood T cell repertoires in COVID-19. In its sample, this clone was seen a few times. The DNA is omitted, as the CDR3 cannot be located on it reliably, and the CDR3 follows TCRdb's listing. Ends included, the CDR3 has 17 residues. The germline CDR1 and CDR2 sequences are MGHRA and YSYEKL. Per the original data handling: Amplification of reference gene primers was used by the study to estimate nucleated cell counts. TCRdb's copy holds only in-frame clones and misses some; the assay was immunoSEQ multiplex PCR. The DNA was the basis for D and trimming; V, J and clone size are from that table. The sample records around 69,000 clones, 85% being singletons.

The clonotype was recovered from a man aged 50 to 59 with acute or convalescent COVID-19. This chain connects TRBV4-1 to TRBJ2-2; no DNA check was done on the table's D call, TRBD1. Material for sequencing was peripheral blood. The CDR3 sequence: CASSRQTGSRTPGSCFF.